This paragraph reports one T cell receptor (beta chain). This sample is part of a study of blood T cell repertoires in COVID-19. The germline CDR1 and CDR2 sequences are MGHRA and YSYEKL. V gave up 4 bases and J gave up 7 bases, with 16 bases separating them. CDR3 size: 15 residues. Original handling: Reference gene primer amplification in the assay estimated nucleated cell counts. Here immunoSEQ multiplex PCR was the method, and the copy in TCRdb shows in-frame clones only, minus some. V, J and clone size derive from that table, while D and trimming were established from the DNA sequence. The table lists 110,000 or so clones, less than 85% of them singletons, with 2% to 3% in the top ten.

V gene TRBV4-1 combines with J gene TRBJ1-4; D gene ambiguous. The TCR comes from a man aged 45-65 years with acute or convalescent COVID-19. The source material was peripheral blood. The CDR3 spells CASSPSRDTTEKLFF. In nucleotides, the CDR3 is TGCGCCAGCAGCCCTTCTCGCGACACCACTGAAAAACTGTTTTTT.